This T cell receptor (beta chain) stems from a study (dated by TCRdb to about 2016). The junction carries 11 bases between V and J, which are trimmed by 0 bases and 4 bases respectively. According to the germline V gene, CDR1 reads SGHDT and CDR2 reads YYEEEE. Inclusive of the bounding cysteine and phenylalanine, the CDR3 is 15 residues long. CDR3 DNA only is kept here, 45 bases in frame from base 1. Library construction relied on RT-PCR. The sequencer listed for this sample is Illumina MiSeq. The public reads were run again by TCRdb, first through fastp at Q25 and then through MiXCR, and only productive beta chains were kept. A single entry per CDR3 protein holds the most common genes and DNA from its merged rows. The sample yields 550,000 to 750,000 distinct CDR3 sequences; over 12% were counted once. The ten largest make up 3% to 4.5% of the sample. There are a few counts of this clonotype. This clone's antigen is unknown. Base qualities are not recorded, but no much larger clone differs from it by a single base.

Recombination joined TRBV5-6 with TRBJ2-1, and TRBD1 may be the D gene, going by 6 matching bases. The TCR sequence derives from a female donor in good health, serving as a healthy control. Sequenced: memory CD4+ T cells from blood. The CDR3 is CASSLGSGVYNEQFF. The base sequence is TGTGCCAGCAGCTTGGGTTCAGGGGTTTACAATGAGCAGTTCTTC.